The 14 T cell receptor beta chains presented below share a single source sample, sequenced in a study of blood T cell repertoires in COVID-19. The assay was immunoSEQ multiplex PCR, and TCRdb's table has in-frame clones only and misses some. The sample has some 62,000 clones, roughly 76% seen once. The material sequenced was peripheral blood. The origin of the receptors is a human donor in a cohort sampled during active COVID-19.

The chain links TRBV14 to TRBJ2-3; D possibly corresponds to TRBD1 (5 bases). The CDR3 extends over 17 amino acids. Trimming took 1 base from V and 0 from J, leaving 14 bases between them. Per germline, CDR1 SGHDN and CDR2 FVKESK. CDR3 sequence: CASSQAAWGRSTDTQYF. The CDR3 DNA sequence: TGTGCCAGCAGCCAAGCCGCCTGGGGCAGGAGCACAGATACGCAGTATTTT.

This clone was observed once. The chain recombines TRBV13 with TRBJ2-7, with 7 bases matching TRBD1. Trimming at V came to 4 bases and at J to 7 bases, leaving 7 bases not matched to a gene. This CDR3 spans 13 amino acids. CDR1 and CDR2 (germline): PRHDT, FYEKMQ (reference sequence). DNA of the CDR3: TGTGCCAGCAGCTACGAGGGGGCCAGAGAGCAGTACTTC. Translation gives CASSYEGAREQYF.

The chain has TRBV9 and TRBJ2-2; 7 bases agree with TRBD2. Unmatched junction bases numbered 10, after V lost 4 bases and J lost 1 base. Germline V lookup: CDR1 SGDLS, CDR2 YYNGEE. The CDR3 consists of 17 residues. The CDR3 reads CASSPLGAGVNTGELFF. CDR3 sequence (DNA): TGTGCCAGCAGCCCCCTAGGGGCGGGGGTGAACACCGGGGAGCTGTTTTTT.

This clone is a singleton in its sample. This chain uses TRBV5-6 with TRBJ2-1; 9 bases are shared with TRBD1. This CDR3 is 13 amino acids long. Unmatched junction bases numbered 4, after V lost 4 bases and J lost 8 bases. Germline CDR1 and CDR2: SGHDT and YYEEEE. The CDR3 spells CASSRTGVDEQFF. CDR3 DNA sequence: TGTGCCAGCAGCCGGACAGGGGTCGATGAGCAGTTCTTC.

The chain recombines TRBV25-1 with TRBJ2-1; TRBD2 agrees at 7 bases. CDR1 and CDR2 from the germline V gene are MGHDK and SYGVNS. Losses at the gene ends were 6 bases for V and 9 bases for J; bases not matched to a gene: 5. The CDR3 consists of 12 residues. DNA for the CDR3: TGTGCCAGCAGGAACCCGGGGGGTGAGCAGTTCTTC. Translating it yields CASRNPGGEQFF.

Here the CDR3 DNA reads TGTGCCAGCAGCCTCCGGACAGGGCGGGGCACTGAAGCTTTCTTT. Encoded protein: CASSLRTGRGTEAFF. J is TRBJ1-1 and V is TRBV21-1; TRBD1 is the table's D call and was not checked against the DNA. TRBV21-1 is a pseudogene locus. This CDR3 has 15 amino acids.

CDR3 sequence (DNA): TGTGCCAGCAGCCGGACAGCCGGCGACTATGAGCAGTTCTTC. Its translation: CASSRTAGDYEQFF. V and J are TRBV7-9 and TRBJ2-1; D perhaps matches TRBD1 (6 bases). V dropped 5 bases and J dropped 8 bases, with 16 bases sitting between them. The CDR3 sequence is 14 residues long. Looked up from germline, CDR1 is SEHNR and CDR2 is FQNEAQ (reference sequence).

The chain joins TRBV18 to TRBJ1-5, with TRBD1 as a possible D gene (5 bases). Germline CDR1 KGHSH, CDR2 LQKENI. The CDR3 covers 15 residues. Trimming stripped 4 bases from V and 5 bases from J, with 15 bases between. Written as DNA, the CDR3 is TGTGCCAGCTCACTGAACAGGAGAGCCTATCAGCCCCAGCATTTT. Its protein is CASSLNRRAYQPQHF.

The chain couples TRBV13 to TRBJ2-6, with 8 bases that match TRBD1. The V segment lost 2 bases and the J segment 2 bases; nucleotides outside the gene matches: 8. CDR1 is PRHDT, CDR2 FYEKMQ, per germline (reference sequence). The CDR3 sequence is 18 residues long. CDR3 bases: TGTGCCAGCAGCTTACTTTCAGGGGGCAAGCCTGGGGCCAACGTCCTGACTTTC. Amino acids: CASSLLSGGKPGANVLTF.

V is TRBV3-1 (or the pseudogene TRBV3-2) and J is TRBJ2-5, with 8 bases identical to TRBD2. The length of the CDR3 is 15 residues. V lost 1 base to trimming and J lost 10 bases; unmatched junction nucleotides: 11. Germline CDR1 is LGHDT and CDR2 is YNNKEL (reference sequence). As DNA, the CDR3 is TGTGCCAGCAGCCAAGTTCGGACTAGCTACGAGGGCCAGTACTTC. Amino acid sequence: CASSQVRTSYEGQYF.

The V call is TRBV3-1 (or the pseudogene TRBV3-2), the J call TRBJ2-2, with TRBD1 matching over 10 bases. CDR3 length equals 16 residues. Germline trimming cut 0 bases from V and 6 bases from J; bases unmatched to any gene: 4. In germline, CDR1 is LGHDT, CDR2 YNNKEL (reference sequence). CDR3 DNA: TGTGCCAGCAGCCAAGAAGAAGGACAGGGGGCCGGGGAGCTGTTTTTT. It encodes CASSQEEGQGAGELFF.

The chain recombines TRBV11-2 with TRBJ2-1; 12 bases are shared with TRBD2. From germline, CDR1 is SGHAT and CDR2 FQNNGV. This CDR3 comprises 19 residues. The ends lost 5 bases at V and 3 bases at J; junction bases unmatched: 14. The CDR3 loop is CASSPRRLAGDTYYNEQFF. CDR3 nucleotide sequence: TGTGCCAGCAGCCCCAGGAGACTAGCGGGGGACACATACTACAATGAGCAGTTCTTC.

A single count supports this clone. The V and J genes are TRBV19 and TRBJ1-1; unclear D gene. The CDR3 is made up of 15 amino acids. Germline V CDR1 and CDR2: LNHDA, SQIVND (reference sequence). The V gene lost 4 bases and the J gene lost 1 base, with 13 bases spanning the gap. This CDR3 reads CASSTQLSQNTEAFF. CDR3 DNA: TGTGCCAGTAGTACACAGCTATCCCAGAACACTGAAGCTTTCTTT.

The genes are TRBV28 and TRBJ2-3; TRBD1 aligns across 10 bases. CDR1 is MDHEN and CDR2 is SYDVKM in the germline V gene. V trimming: 5 bases; J trimming: 6 bases; junction bases outside the gene matches: 20. This CDR3 contains 19 residues. As DNA, the CDR3 is TGTGCCAGCAGTCCCAACACTGGCTGGGACAGGGGATACCGGGATACGCAGTATTTT. It specifies CASSPNTGWDRGYRDTQYF.